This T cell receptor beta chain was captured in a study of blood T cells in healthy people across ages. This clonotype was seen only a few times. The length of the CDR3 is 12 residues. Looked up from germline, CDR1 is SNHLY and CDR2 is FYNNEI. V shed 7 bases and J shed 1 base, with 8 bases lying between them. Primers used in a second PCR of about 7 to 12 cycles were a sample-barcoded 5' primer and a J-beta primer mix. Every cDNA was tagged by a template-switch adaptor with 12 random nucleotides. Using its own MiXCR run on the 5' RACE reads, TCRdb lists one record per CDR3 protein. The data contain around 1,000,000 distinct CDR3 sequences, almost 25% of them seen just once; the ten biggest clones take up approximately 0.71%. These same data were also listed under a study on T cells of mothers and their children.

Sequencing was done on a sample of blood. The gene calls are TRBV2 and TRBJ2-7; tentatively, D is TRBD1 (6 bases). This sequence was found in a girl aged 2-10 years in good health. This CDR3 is CASNGQSYEQYF. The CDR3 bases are TGTGCCAGCAATGGACAGTCCTACGAGCAGTACTTC.